These T cell receptor beta chains were read from a single sample in a study of vaccination and CD4 T cells after COVID-19. The antigens of these receptors remain unknown. TCRdb re-analysed the PCR reads in MiXCR, keeping a single row per CDR3 protein. This sample has tens of thousands of distinct CDR3 sequences, with over 40% found just once. The sample was CD4+ T cells from blood, cultured in vitro. The receptors originated from a human donor who had recovered from COVID-19. Each CDR3 is given with its conserved first and last residue. Fields, in order: V gene, J gene, CDR3 protein.

v_call: TRBV6-2/TRBV6-3; j_call: TRBJ1-6; cdr3_aa: CASSWGQGSYNSPLHF
v_call: TRBV6-5; j_call: TRBJ2-5; cdr3_aa: CASSYRDREGKTQYF
v_call: TRBV2; j_call: TRBJ2-7; cdr3_aa: CASSGGTLRYEQYF
v_call: TRBV27; j_call: TRBJ2-1; cdr3_aa: CASGSPGLAGGNEQFF
v_call: TRBV9; j_call: TRBJ1-2; cdr3_aa: CASSFDAGPRGPYGYTF
v_call: TRBV7-2; j_call: TRBJ1-1; cdr3_aa: CASSLEENTEAFF
v_call: TRBV20-1; j_call: TRBJ1-2; cdr3_aa: CSAISGVNYGHTF
v_call: TRBV12-3/TRBV12-4; j_call: TRBJ1-5; cdr3_aa: CASSLDPETQPQHF
v_call: TRBV5-1; j_call: TRBJ2-3; cdr3_aa: CASSLAIRPTDTQYF
v_call: TRBV11-2; j_call: TRBJ2-5; cdr3_aa: CASSPGQGRETQYF
v_call: TRBV20-1; j_call: TRBJ1-1; cdr3_aa: CSARDPMGSATEAFF
v_call: TRBV6-2/TRBV6-3; j_call: TRBJ2-3; cdr3_aa: CASSLPGLAGDTQYF
v_call: TRBV7-3; j_call: TRBJ1-1; cdr3_aa: CASSLRARGGKTFF
v_call: TRBV9; j_call: TRBJ2-2; cdr3_aa: CASSGAVIGAGELFF
v_call: TRBV7-2; j_call: TRBJ2-5; cdr3_aa: CASSLGASEGWETQYF
v_call: TRBV19; j_call: TRBJ1-6; cdr3_aa: CASSTTASSYNSPLHF
v_call: TRBV5-1; j_call: TRBJ2-1; cdr3_aa: CASSSTGESDEQFF
v_call: TRBV12-3/TRBV12-4; j_call: TRBJ1-5; cdr3_aa: CASSLGQGSSNQPQHF
v_call: TRBV28; j_call: TRBJ2-7; cdr3_aa: CASSPSSYEQYF
v_call: TRBV6-1; j_call: TRBJ2-2; cdr3_aa: CASSEGRTGELFF
v_call: TRBV7-3; j_call: TRBJ2-2; cdr3_aa: CASSLNPPDRRYTGELFF
v_call: TRBV10-2; j_call: TRBJ2-3; cdr3_aa: CATRQLAATDTQYF
v_call: TRBV5-1; j_call: TRBJ2-3; cdr3_aa: CASSWGRSTSTDTQYF
v_call: TRBV6-2/TRBV6-3; j_call: TRBJ2-3; cdr3_aa: CASSYSRGRGRDTQYF
v_call: TRBV6-2/TRBV6-3; j_call: TRBJ2-5; cdr3_aa: CASSAFVETQYF
v_call: TRBV5-1; j_call: TRBJ1-6; cdr3_aa: CASSDRQGVNSPLHF
v_call: TRBV15; j_call: TRBJ2-3; cdr3_aa: CATSRDLGRGTTDTQYF
v_call: TRBV6-2/TRBV6-3; j_call: TRBJ1-1; cdr3_aa: CASRSPGQGPTEAFF
v_call: TRBV20-1; j_call: TRBJ2-5; cdr3_aa: CSAQTSTQTQYF
v_call: TRBV27; j_call: TRBJ2-7; cdr3_aa: CASSLSGQARPGLAGSLVPYEQYF
v_call: TRBV20-1; j_call: TRBJ2-2; cdr3_aa: CSARVNPTLVRTNTGELFF
v_call: TRBV21-1; j_call: TRBJ2-6; cdr3_aa: CASSKGAGLTSGANVLTF
v_call: TRBV10-3; j_call: TRBJ2-5; cdr3_aa: CAARQDPSGTQYF
v_call: TRBV7-9; j_call: TRBJ2-2; cdr3_aa: CASSRTENTGELFF
v_call: TRBV21-1; j_call: TRBJ1-5; cdr3_aa: CASTGRGWAGDQPQHF
v_call: TRBV12-3/TRBV12-4; j_call: TRBJ2-5; cdr3_aa: CASSLLGLQETQYF
v_call: TRBV7-3; j_call: TRBJ2-5; cdr3_aa: CASSFSGSGETQYF
v_call: TRBV19; j_call: TRBJ1-1; cdr3_aa: CASSPSRRNTEAFF
v_call: TRBV11-3; j_call: TRBJ2-1; cdr3_aa: CASSLDPGENEQFF
v_call: TRBV6-5; j_call: TRBJ2-1; cdr3_aa: CASSYEQSYNEQFF